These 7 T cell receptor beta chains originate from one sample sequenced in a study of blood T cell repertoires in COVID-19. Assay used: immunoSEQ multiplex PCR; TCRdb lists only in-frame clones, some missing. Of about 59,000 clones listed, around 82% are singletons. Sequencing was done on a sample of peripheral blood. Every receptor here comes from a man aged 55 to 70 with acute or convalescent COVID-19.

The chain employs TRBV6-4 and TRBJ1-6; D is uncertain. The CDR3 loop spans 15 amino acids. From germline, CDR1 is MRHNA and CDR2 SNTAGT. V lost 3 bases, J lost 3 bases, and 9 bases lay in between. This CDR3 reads CASSENAIYNSPLHF. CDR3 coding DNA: TGTGCCAGCAGTGAAAACGCTATCTATAATTCACCCCTCCACTTT.

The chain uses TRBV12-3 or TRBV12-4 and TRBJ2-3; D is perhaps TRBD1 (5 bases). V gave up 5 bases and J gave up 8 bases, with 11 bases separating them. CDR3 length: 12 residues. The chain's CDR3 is CASSSGHFTQYF. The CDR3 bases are TGTGCCAGCAGTAGTGGACATTTTACGCAGTATTTT.

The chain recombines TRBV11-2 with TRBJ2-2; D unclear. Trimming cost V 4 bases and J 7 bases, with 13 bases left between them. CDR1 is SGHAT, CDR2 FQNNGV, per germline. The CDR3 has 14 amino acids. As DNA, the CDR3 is TGTGCCAGCAGCTCGCCACGGAGAGGCGGGGAGCTGTTTTTT. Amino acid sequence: CASSSPRRGGELFF.

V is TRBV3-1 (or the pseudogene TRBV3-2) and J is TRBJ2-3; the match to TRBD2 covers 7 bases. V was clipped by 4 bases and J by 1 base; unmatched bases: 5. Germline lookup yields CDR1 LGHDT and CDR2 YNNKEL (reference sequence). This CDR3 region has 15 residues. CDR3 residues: CASSPRSGGTDTQYF. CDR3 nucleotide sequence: TGTGCCAGCAGCCCGAGGAGCGGGGGCACAGATACGCAGTATTTT.

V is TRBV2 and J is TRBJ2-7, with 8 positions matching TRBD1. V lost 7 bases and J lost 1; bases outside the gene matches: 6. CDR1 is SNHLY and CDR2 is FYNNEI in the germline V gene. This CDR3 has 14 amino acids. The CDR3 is CASMTGVVSYEQYF. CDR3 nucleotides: TGTGCCAGCATGACAGGGGTGGTTTCCTACGAGCAGTACTTC.

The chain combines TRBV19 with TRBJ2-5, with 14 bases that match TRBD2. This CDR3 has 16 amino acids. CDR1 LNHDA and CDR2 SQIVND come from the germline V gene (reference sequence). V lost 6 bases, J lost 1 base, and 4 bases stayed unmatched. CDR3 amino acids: CASRTGTSGGQETQYF. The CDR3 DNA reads TGTGCCAGTAGGACTGGGACTAGCGGGGGCCAAGAGACCCAGTACTTC.

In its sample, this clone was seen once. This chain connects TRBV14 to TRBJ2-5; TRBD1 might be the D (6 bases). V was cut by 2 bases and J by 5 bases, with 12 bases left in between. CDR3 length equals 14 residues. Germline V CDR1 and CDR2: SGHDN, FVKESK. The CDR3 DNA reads TGTGCCAGCAGCCAATACAGGGAGTGGGAGACCCAGTACTTC. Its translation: CASSQYREWETQYF.